This T cell receptor (beta chain) derives from a study of blood T cell repertoires in COVID-19. Study in general: T cells, B-cell-depleted T cells, or PBMCs supplied cDNA or gDNA.

Assignments of participants to cohorts depended upon their own reported clinical history. The study recruited exposed participants who had met a COVID-19 case within 2 weeks before entry. Germline CDR1 SNHLY, CDR2 FYNNEI. J gave up 1 base and V 2 bases, and 15 bases lay outside the gene matches. The CDR3 has 19 residues. Profiling relied on immunoSEQ multiplex PCR, and the TCRdb table lists in-frame clones only, not all of them. Counted here are 430,000 or so clones, approximately 91% occurring once; the ten biggest clones make up 1.4%. The sample consisted of PBMCs or T cells enriched from blood (not recorded which). This clonotype was sampled from a woman aged 18-29 years who had been exposed to COVID-19. The chain employs TRBV2 and TRBJ1-2, with 8 bases identical to TRBD1. This CDR3 reads CASSESGFAGTGYNYGYTF. CDR3 bases: TGTGCCAGCAGTGAATCTGGGTTCGCGGGGACAGGCTATAACTATGGCTACACCTTC.